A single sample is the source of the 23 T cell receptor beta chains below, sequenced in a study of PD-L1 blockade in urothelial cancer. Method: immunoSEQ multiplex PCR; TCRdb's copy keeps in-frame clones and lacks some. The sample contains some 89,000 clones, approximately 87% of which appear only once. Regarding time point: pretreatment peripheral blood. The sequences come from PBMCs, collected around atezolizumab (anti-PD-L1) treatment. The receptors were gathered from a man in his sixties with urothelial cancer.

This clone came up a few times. Here the CDR3 DNA reads TGTGCCAGCAGCTACGCCCTGGGGGGGGGACAGTACTTC. Amino acids: CASSYALGGGQYF. The chain couples TRBV5-5 to TRBJ2-7; 7 nucleotides line up with TRBD2. Germline CDR1 is SGHKS and CDR2 is YYEKEE (reference sequence). There are 13 residues in the CDR3. V shed 3 bases and J 10 bases; nucleotides not matched to a gene: 10.

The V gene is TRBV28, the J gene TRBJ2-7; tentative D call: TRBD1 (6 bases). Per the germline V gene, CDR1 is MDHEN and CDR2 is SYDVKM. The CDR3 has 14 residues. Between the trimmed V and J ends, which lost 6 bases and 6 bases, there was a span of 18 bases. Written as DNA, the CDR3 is TGTGCCAGCAGAGTTTATCACAGGGTGGGCGAGCAGTACTTC. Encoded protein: CASRVYHRVGEQYF.

The CDR3 sequence is CASRSGTLNTEAFF. The CDR3 nucleotides read TGTGCCAGCAGGTCCGGGACATTGAACACTGAAGCTTTCTTT. The J gene is TRBJ1-1, the V gene TRBV6-5, with D perhaps TRBD1 (6 bases). V lost 6 bases, J lost 0 bases, and 11 bases lay in between. The CDR3 is made up of 14 amino acids. From germline, CDR1 is MNHEY and CDR2 SVGAGI.

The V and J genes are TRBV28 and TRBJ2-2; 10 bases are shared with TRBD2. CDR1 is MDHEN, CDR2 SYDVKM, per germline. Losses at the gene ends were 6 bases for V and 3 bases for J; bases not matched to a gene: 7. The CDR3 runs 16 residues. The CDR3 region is CASSWGLAGDTGELFF. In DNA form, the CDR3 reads TGTGCCAGCAGCTGGGGGCTAGCGGGAGACACCGGGGAGCTGTTTTTT.

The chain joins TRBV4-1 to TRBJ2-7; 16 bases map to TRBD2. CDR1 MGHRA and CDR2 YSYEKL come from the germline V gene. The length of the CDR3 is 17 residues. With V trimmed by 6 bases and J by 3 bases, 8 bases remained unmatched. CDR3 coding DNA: TGCGCCAGCAGGGGACTCGGGACTAGCGGGGGGGGCTACGAGCAGTACTTC. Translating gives CASRGLGTSGGGYEQYF.

The CDR3, as DNA: TGTGCCAGCTCACCGGGACAGGGGGCAGACTTTGGCTACACCTTC. Translating it yields CASSPGQGADFGYTF. The J gene is TRBJ1-2, the V gene TRBV18; 12 nucleotides agree with TRBD1. There are 15 residues in the CDR3. Germline V lookup: CDR1 KGHSH, CDR2 LQKENI. Unmatched junction bases numbered 6, after V lost 3 bases and J lost 7 bases.

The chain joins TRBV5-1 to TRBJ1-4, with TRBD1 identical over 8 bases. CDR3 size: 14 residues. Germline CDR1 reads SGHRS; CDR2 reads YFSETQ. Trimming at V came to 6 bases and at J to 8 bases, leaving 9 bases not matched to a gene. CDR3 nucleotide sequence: TGCGCCAGCACCACAGGGGGGGGCGGAGAAAAACTGTTTTTT. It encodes CASTTGGGGEKLFF.

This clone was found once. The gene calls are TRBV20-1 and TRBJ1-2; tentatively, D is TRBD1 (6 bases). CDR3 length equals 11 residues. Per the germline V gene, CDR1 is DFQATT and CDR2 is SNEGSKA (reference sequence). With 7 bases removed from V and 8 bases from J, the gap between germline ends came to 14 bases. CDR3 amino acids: CSVPRGDGYTF. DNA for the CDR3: TGCAGTGTTCCCAGGGGAGACGGCTACACCTTC.

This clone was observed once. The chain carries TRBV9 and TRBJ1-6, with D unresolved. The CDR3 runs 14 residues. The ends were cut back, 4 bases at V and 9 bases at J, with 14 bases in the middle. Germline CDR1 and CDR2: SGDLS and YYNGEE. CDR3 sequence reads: CASSRAGFGSPLHF. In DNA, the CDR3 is TGTGCCAGCAGCCGCGCGGGTTTCGGTTCACCCCTCCACTTT.

Written as DNA, the CDR3 is TGTGCCAGCAGCCCAGACAGGGGGGACTACGAGCAGTACTTC. This sequence encodes CASSPDRGDYEQYF. V and J are TRBV4-2 and TRBJ2-7; 9 nucleotides match TRBD1. V dropped 4 bases and J dropped 3; count of bases not matched to a gene: 4. Germline V lookup: CDR1 LGHNA, CDR2 YNFKEQ. The CDR3 has 14 residues.

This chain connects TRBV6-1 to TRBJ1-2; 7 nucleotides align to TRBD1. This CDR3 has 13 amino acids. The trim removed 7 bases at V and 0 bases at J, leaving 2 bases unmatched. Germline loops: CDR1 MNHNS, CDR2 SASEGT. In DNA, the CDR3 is TGTGCCAGCATCCAGGGGGCTAACTATGGCTACACCTTC. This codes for CASIQGANYGYTF.

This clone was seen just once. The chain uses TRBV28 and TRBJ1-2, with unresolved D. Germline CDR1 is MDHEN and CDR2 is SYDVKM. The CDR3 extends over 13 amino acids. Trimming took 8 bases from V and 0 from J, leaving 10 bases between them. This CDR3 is CASAVPSNYGYTF. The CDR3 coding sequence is TGTGCCAGCGCAGTTCCGTCTAACTATGGCTACACCTTC.

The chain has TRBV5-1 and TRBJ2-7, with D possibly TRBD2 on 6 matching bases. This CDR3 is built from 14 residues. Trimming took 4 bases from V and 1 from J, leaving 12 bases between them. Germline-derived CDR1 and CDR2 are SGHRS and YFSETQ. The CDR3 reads CASSGRRDSYEQYF. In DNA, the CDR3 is TGCGCCAGCAGCGGCAGGAGGGATTCCTACGAGCAGTACTTC.

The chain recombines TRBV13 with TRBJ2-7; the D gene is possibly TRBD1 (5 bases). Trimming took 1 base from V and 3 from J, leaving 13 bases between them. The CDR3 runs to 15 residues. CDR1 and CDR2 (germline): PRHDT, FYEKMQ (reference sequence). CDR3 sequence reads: CASSLAVGVLYEQYF. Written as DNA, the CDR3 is TGTGCCAGCAGCTTAGCAGTAGGGGTCCTCTACGAGCAGTACTTC.

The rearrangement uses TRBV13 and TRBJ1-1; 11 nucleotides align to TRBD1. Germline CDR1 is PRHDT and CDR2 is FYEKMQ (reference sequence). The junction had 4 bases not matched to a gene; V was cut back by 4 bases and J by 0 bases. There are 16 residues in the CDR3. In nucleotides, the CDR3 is TGTGCCAGCAGCTCGGGACAGGGGGAGGTGAACACTGAAGCTTTCTTT. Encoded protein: CASSSGQGEVNTEAFF.

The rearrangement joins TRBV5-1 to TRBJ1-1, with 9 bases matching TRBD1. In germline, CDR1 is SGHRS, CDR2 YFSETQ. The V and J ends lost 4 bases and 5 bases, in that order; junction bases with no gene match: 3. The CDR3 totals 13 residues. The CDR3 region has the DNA TGCGCCAGCAGCGTGGACAGGGGTACTGAAGCTTTCTTT. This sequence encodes CASSVDRGTEAFF.

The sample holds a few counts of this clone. DNA for the CDR3: TGTGCCAGCAGCTTGGGACAGGGGTACACCGGGGAGCTGTTTTTT. This gives the protein CASSLGQGYTGELFF. The rearrangement links TRBV5-4 to TRBJ2-2; 8 bases match TRBD1. CDR1 is SGHNT, CDR2 YYREEE, per germline (reference sequence). The CDR3 extends over 15 amino acids. J was trimmed by 3 bases and V by 0 bases; bases with no gene match: 1.

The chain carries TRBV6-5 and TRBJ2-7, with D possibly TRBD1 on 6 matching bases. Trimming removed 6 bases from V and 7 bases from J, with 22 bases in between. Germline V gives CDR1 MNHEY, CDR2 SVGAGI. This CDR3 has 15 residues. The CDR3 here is CASSTTNRVSGEQYF. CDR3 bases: TGTGCCAGCAGCACAACGAACAGGGTTTCGGGGGAGCAGTACTTC.

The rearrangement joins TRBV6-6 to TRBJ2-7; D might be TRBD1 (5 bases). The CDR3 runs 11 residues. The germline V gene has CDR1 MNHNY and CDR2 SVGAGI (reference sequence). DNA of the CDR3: TGTGCAGGCGGTCAGGGCTACGAGCAGTACTTC. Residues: CAGGQGYEQYF.

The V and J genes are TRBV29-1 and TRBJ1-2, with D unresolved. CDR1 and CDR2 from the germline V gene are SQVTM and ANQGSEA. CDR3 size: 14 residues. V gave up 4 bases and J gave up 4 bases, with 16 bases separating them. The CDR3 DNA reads TGCAGCGTTGCTGGAGGAGGGAGAGGCTATGGCTACACCTTC. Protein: CSVAGGGRGYGYTF.

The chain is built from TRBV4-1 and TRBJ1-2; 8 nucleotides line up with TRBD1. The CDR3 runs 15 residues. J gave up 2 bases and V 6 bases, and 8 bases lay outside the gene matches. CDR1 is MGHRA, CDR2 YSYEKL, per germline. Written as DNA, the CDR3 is TGCGCCAGCAGTTTTGGACAGGGATTAAACTATGGCTACACCTTC. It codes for CASSFGQGLNYGYTF.

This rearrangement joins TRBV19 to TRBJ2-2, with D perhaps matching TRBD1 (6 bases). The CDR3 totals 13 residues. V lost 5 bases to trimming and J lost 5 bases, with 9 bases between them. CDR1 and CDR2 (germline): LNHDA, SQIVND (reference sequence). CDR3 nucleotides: TGTGCCAGTAGTGCCGACAGGACCGGGGAGCTGTTTTTT. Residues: CASSADRTGELFF.

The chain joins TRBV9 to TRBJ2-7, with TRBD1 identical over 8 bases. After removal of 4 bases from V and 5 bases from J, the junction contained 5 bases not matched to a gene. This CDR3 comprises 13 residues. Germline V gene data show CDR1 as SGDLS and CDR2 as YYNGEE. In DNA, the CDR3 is TGTGCCAGCAGCCTTCAGGACAGGGACGAGCAGTACTTC. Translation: CASSLQDRDEQYF.